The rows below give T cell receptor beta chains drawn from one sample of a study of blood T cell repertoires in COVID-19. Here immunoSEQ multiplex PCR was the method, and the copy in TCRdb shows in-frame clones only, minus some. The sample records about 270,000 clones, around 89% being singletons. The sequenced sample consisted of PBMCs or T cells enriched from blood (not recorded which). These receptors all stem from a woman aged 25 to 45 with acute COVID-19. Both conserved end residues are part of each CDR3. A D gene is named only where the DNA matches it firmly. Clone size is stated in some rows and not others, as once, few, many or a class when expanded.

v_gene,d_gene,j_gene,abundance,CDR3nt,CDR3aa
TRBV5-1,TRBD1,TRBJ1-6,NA,TGCGCCAGCAGCTACGCTGACAGGGCTGCGTCCTATAATTCACCCCTCCACTTT,CASSYADRAASYNSPLHF
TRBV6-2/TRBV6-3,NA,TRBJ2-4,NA,TGTGCCAGCAGTTATAACAGGGCGGACCAGGGGCACATTCAGTACTTC,CASSYNRADQGHIQYF
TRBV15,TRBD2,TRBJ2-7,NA,TGTGCCACCAGCAGAGTTGTGGCTAGCGGGGTGGACGAGCAGTACTTC,CATSRVVASGVDEQYF
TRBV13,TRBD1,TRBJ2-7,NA,TGTGCCAGCGGGAGACAGGGGGTCTCGGACGAGCAGTACTTC,CASGRQGVSDEQYF
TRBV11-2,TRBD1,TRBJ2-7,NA,TGTGCCAGCAGCTTAGCACCGGGACAGGGTTTCTACGAGCAGTACTTC,CASSLAPGQGFYEQYF
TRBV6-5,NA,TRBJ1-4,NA,TGTGCCAGCAGTTCCGGGGGGAGAAGGGAAAAACTGTTTTTT,CASSSGGRREKLFF
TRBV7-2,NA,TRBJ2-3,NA,TGTGCCAGCAGCTTAGGGTGGCGCACAGATACGCAGTATTTT,CASSLGWRTDTQYF
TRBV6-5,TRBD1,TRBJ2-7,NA,TGTGCCAGCAGTTACTCGGGGACAGGGGGCTACGAGCAGTACTTC,CASSYSGTGGYEQYF
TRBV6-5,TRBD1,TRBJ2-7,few,TGTGCCAGCAGTTACGGACAGGGGGCAGGCGAGCAGTACTTC,CASSYGQGAGEQYF
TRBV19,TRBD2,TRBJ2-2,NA,TGTGCCAGTAGCCTGACTAGCGGGGGACTCACCGGGGAGCTGTTTTTT,CASSLTSGGLTGELFF
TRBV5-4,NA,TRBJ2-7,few,TGTGCCAGCAGCTTGGATCCTGGACTGGCCTACGAGCAGTACTTC,CASSLDPGLAYEQYF
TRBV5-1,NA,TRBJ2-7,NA,TGCGCCAGCAGCTCACTCGACAGTAGGTCTTTGGATGAGCAGTACTTC,CASSSLDSRSLDEQYF
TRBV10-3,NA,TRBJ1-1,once,TGTGCCATGAGTAACAGGGTGAGGAAGACTGAAGCTTTCTTT,CAMSNRVRKTEAFF